Each of the 17 T cell receptor beta chains below was sequenced from the same sample in a study of blood T cell repertoires in COVID-19. Generated by immunoSEQ multiplex PCR, the TCRdb table keeps only in-frame clones and is missing some. The profile covers about 200,000 clones, with about nine tenths appearing a single time and 3.5% to 4.5% taken by the ten largest. The specimen was peripheral blood. Receptor source: a man aged 45 to 65 with acute or convalescent COVID-19.

The chain joins TRBV7-9 to TRBJ1-1, with unresolved D. V gave up 3 bases and J gave up 0 bases, with 8 bases separating them. Looked up from germline, CDR1 is SEHNR and CDR2 is FQNEAQ (reference sequence). The CDR3 has 14 amino acids. CDR3 bases: TGTGCCAGCAGCTTCGGGAGTATGAACACTGAAGCTTTCTTT. Encoded protein: CASSFGSMNTEAFF.

This clone has only one observation. This chain links TRBV7-8 with TRBJ2-2, with 7 nucleotides matching TRBD1. The ends lost 0 bases at V and 2 bases at J; junction bases unmatched: 3. This CDR3 is built from 16 residues. Germline CDR1 SGHVS, CDR2 FQNEAQ. In DNA, the CDR3 is TGTGCCAGCAGCTTAGCACAGGGGATAAACACCGGGGAGCTGTTTTTT. This codes for CASSLAQGINTGELFF.

This clone is medium-sized. The chain recombines TRBV5-6 with TRBJ2-7, with 10 bases fitting TRBD1. With 3 bases clipped from V and 2 bases from J, the junction kept 5 bases outside the gene matches. Germline CDR1 SGHDT, CDR2 YYEEEE. The CDR3 is made up of 15 amino acids. CDR3 sequence: CASSSGGTGAYEQYF. The CDR3, as DNA: TGTGCCAGCAGCTCTGGGGGGACAGGGGCCTACGAGCAGTACTTC.

The chain is built from TRBV29-1 and TRBJ1-1, with TRBD1 as a possible D gene (6 bases). There are 14 residues in the CDR3. With 4 bases removed from V and 0 bases from J, the gap between germline ends came to 12 bases. Germline V CDR1 and CDR2: SQVTM, ANQGSEA. The CDR3 DNA is TGCAGCGTTGGGAGAGGGGGAGTGAACACTGAAGCTTTCTTT. It translates to CSVGRGGVNTEAFF. Drawing the rest from reference TRBV29-1 and TRBJ1-1, the complete variable domain is SAVISQKPSRDICQRGTSLTIQCQVDSQVTMMFWYRQQPGQSLTLIATANQGSEATYESGFVIDKFPISRPNLTFSTLTVSNMSPEDSSIYLCSVGRGGVNTEAFFGQGTRLTVV.

The chain joins TRBV7-8 to TRBJ1-3; 7 bases align to TRBD1. CDR1 and CDR2 (germline): SGHVS, FQNEAQ. J lost 0 bases, V lost 1 base, and 3 bases had no gene match. The CDR3 is 16 amino acids. The CDR3 loop reads CASSLGAGGSGNTIYF. The DNA for the CDR3 is TGTGCCAGCAGCTTAGGGGCAGGGGGCTCTGGAAACACCATATATTTT. Full variable domain (rest looked up from reference TRBV7-8 and TRBJ1-3): GAGVSQSPRYKVAKRGQDVALRCDPISGHVSLFWYQQALGQGPEFLTYFQNEAQLDKSGLPSDRFFAERPEGSVSTLKIQRTQQEDSAVYLCASSLGAGGSGNTIYFGEGSWLTVV.

This clone was seen more than once but under ten times. This chain links TRBV5-1 with TRBJ2-3, with D possibly TRBD1 on 5 matching bases. There are 15 residues in the CDR3. With 0 bases removed from V and 1 base from J, the gap between germline ends came to 9 bases. Per the germline V gene, CDR1 is SGHRS and CDR2 is YFSETQ. The CDR3 DNA sequence: TGCGCCAGCAGCTTGGAGGGGATACGCACAGATACGCAGTATTTT. Translating it yields CASSLEGIRTDTQYF.

The genes are TRBV2 and TRBJ1-2; TRBD1 agrees at 7 bases. V shed 8 bases, J shed 5 bases, and the junction held 17 bases outside the gene matches. The CDR3 runs to 16 residues. CDR1 and CDR2 (germline): SNHLY, FYNNEI. In nucleotides, the CDR3 is TGTGCCAGCGCGCCCGCCGGTTTTGAGGGGGCTTATGGCTACACCTTC. Its translation is CASAPAGFEGAYGYTF.

The chain uses TRBV5-6 and TRBJ1-2, with 7 positions matching TRBD1. This CDR3 has 14 amino acids. In germline, CDR1 is SGHDT, CDR2 YYEEEE. The trim removed 4 bases at V and 4 bases at J, leaving 7 bases unmatched. The CDR3 nucleotides read TGTGCCAGCAGCCTAGGAGGGGGCCCCTATGGCTACACCTTC. The encoded protein is CASSLGGGPYGYTF.

The CDR3 loop reads CASSLGDYQVSEQYF. Here the CDR3 DNA reads TGTGCCAGCAGCTTGGGGGACTACCAAGTCTCCGAGCAGTACTTC. The chain has TRBV5-6 and TRBJ2-7; TRBD2 matches 7 bases. CDR1 is SGHDT, CDR2 YYEEEE, per germline. Trimming removed 0 bases from V and 6 bases from J; junction bases left unmatched: 9. The length of the CDR3 is 15 residues.

CDR3: CATSRVGGRLNEKLFF. The CDR3 DNA sequence: TGTGCCACCAGCAGAGTTGGGGGCCGCCTTAATGAAAAACTGTTTTTT. This chain joins TRBV15 and TRBJ1-4; tentatively, D is TRBD1 (6 bases). CDR1 and CDR2 (germline): LNHNV, YYDKDF (reference sequence). V was pared by 1 base and J by 4 bases, with 13 bases between. The CDR3 loop spans 16 amino acids.

The chain is built from TRBV5-8 and TRBJ1-5, with a possible D match to TRBD1 (6 bases). V was cut by 0 bases and J by 3 bases, with 10 bases left in between. Germline V CDR1 and CDR2: SGHTS, YDEGEE. The CDR3 has 15 residues. CDR3 sequence (DNA): TGTGCCAGCAGCTTGGGGGGACACCTCAATCAGCCCCAGCATTTT. Translated: CASSLGGHLNQPQHF. The whole variable domain, remainder taken from reference TRBV5-8 and TRBJ1-5, is EAGVTQSPTHLIKTRGQQATLRCSPISGHTSVYWYQQALGLGLQFLLWYDEGEERNRGNFPPRFSGRQFPNYSSELNVNALELEDSALYLCASSLGGHLNQPQHFGDGTRLSIL.

Here the CDR3 reads CASSVRGLSNTEAFF. CDR3 DNA: TGTGCCAGCAGCGTCAGGGGTTTATCAAACACTGAAGCTTTCTTT. This rearrangement joins TRBV5-8 to TRBJ1-1; D might be TRBD1 (6 bases). V dropped 4 bases and J dropped 2 bases, with 15 bases sitting between them. The germline V gene has CDR1 SGHTS and CDR2 YDEGEE. The CDR3 has 15 residues.

J is TRBJ2-2 and V is TRBV11-2, with D tentatively TRBD2 (6 bases). The CDR3 contains 15 residues. Trimming cost V 5 bases and J 2 bases, with 12 bases left between them. Germline lookup yields CDR1 SGHAT and CDR2 FQNNGV. CDR3: CASSDGTVNTGELFF. CDR3 nucleotides: TGTGCCAGCAGCGACGGGACTGTAAACACCGGGGAGCTGTTTTTT.

The V gene is TRBV4-2, the J gene TRBJ1-2; TRBD1 matches at 7 bases. This CDR3 is 18 amino acids long. Per the germline V gene, CDR1 is LGHNA and CDR2 is YNFKEQ. Germline trimming cut 3 bases from V and 8 bases from J; bases unmatched to any gene: 21. This CDR3 is CASSQTPVGTQGEYGYTF. In nucleotides, the CDR3 is TGTGCCAGCAGCCAGACGCCCGTAGGGACCCAGGGGGAGTACGGCTACACCTTC.

This chain uses TRBV6-5 with TRBJ1-5; D not resolved. Germline V lookup: CDR1 MNHEY, CDR2 SVGAGI. The CDR3 is 13 residues long. The V gene lost 7 bases and the J gene lost 2 bases, with 9 bases spanning the gap. Here the CDR3 DNA reads TGTGCCAGCACAGCGGCAGGCAATCAGCCCCAGCATTTT. Its translation is CASTAAGNQPQHF.

The chain carries TRBV9 and TRBJ2-2; 9 bases agree with TRBD2. This CDR3 comprises 14 residues. Germline CDR1 and CDR2: SGDLS and YYNGEE. The trim removed 3 bases at V and 8 bases at J, leaving 5 bases unmatched. Here the CDR3 DNA reads TGTGCCAGCAGCGAAGGGACTAGCAGGGGGGAGCTGTTTTTT. This translates into CASSEGTSRGELFF.

V and J are TRBV5-1 and TRBJ2-1; a possible D gene is TRBD1 (7 bases). With 4 bases removed from V and 4 bases from J, the gap between germline ends came to 12 bases. CDR3 size: 14 residues. CDR1 and CDR2 (germline): SGHRS, YFSETQ. The CDR3 nucleotides read TGCGCCAGCAGCGGGGGGACAGAATACAATGAGCAGTTCTTC. The encoded protein is CASSGGTEYNEQFF.